The clone carrying this T cell receptor (beta chain) was detected ten times or more. Its target is unknown. This specimen belongs to a study of regulatory T cells in long-lasting Graves disease. Study-wide results and caveats: Sample size was small, which may have lowered accuracy.

V dropped 4 bases and J dropped 1; count of bases not matched to a gene: 4. The CDR3 extends over 15 amino acids. The germline V gene has CDR1 SNHLY and CDR2 FYNNEI. Both iRepertoire HTBI primers and Arm-PCR of CDR3 regions were used to build the TCR beta libraries. TCRdb ran MiXCR on the multiplex PCR reads and lists one entry per CDR3 protein. In the table there are about 470,000 distinct CDR3 sequences, 20% to 25% of which are singletons. Time point given: persistent/refractory GD, antithyroid drugs over 5 years with positive TRAb. Preparation of the TCR library used RNA extracted from PBMCs. The sequencing used peripheral blood mononuclear cells (PBMCs), collected when the disease was refractory, from a patient treated with antithyroid drugs. The chain couples TRBV2 to TRBJ2-7; 10 positions match TRBD2. The sequence was obtained from a female donor with Graves disease. The CDR3 sequence is CASSGRAGGSYEQYF. Here the CDR3 DNA reads TGTGCCAGCAGTGGAAGAGCGGGGGGGTCCTACGAGCAGTACTTC.